This entry lists 4 T cell receptor beta chains sequenced from one sample in a study of radiotherapy plus CTLA-4 blockade in lung cancer. Some clones are missing from TCRdb's copy, which holds only in-frame ones; the method was immunoSEQ multiplex PCR. The profile covers about 51,000 clones, with about 77% appearing a single time and around 2.5% taken by the ten largest. Sequencing used peripheral blood, obtained from a patient treated with radiotherapy plus ipilimumab. These receptors all come from a human donor with non-small cell lung cancer whose response to radiotherapy plus ipilimumab could not be evaluated.

The chain combines TRBV5-6 with TRBJ2-2; a possible D gene is TRBD2 (5 bases). Deletions cut 7 bases from V and 5 bases from J, with 30 bases between. This CDR3 is built from 19 residues. Germline CDR1 SGHDT, CDR2 YYEEEE. CDR3 residues: CASAYIVIAPLTGTGELFF. CDR3 nucleotides: TGTGCCAGCGCATACATCGTAATAGCTCCTTTAACGGGGACCGGGGAGCTGTTTTTT.

V is TRBV2 and J is TRBJ1-6; 11 bases line up with TRBD1. Per the germline V gene, CDR1 is SNHLY and CDR2 is FYNNEI. This CDR3 comprises 15 residues. Trimming removed 3 bases from V and 9 bases from J; junction bases left unmatched: 4. CDR3 loop: CASSEDGTGGSPLHF. The CDR3 bases are TGTGCCAGCAGTGAGGACGGGACAGGGGGTTCACCCCTCCACTTT.

This clone was counted a single time. The rearrangement links TRBV2 to TRBJ1-1; D might be TRBD1 (5 bases). Trimming shortened V by 5 bases and J by 4 bases, and 14 bases separated the two germline ends. The CDR3 length is 14 residues. Germline CDR1 is SNHLY and CDR2 is FYNNEI. Written as DNA, the CDR3 is TGTGCCAGCAGTTTCAGGGCAGGCGCCACTGAAGCTTTCTTT. This sequence encodes CASSFRAGATEAFF.

This clone is deemed medium-sized (0.01 to 0.1%). The V call is TRBV28, the J call TRBJ1-4; D is ambiguous. CDR1 is MDHEN and CDR2 is SYDVKM in the germline V gene. This CDR3 is built from 15 residues. V was trimmed by 6 bases and J by 7 bases, leaving 18 bases between them. DNA for the CDR3: TGTGCCAGCAGGGGGAGGGTCAAGGGAATTGAAAAACTGTTTTTT. It is translated as CASRGRVKGIEKLFF.